Detailed here is one T cell receptor beta chain. Its target is unknown. Use of 60 Vbeta and 13 Jbeta primers characterized the PCR. TCRdb's table, derived via immunoSEQ multiplex PCR, lists solely in-frame clones and lacks some. The sample lists approximately 190,000 clones; approximately 88% were seen once. These data are taken from a study of cytomegalovirus exposure and HLA in healthy donors. The length of the CDR3 is 13 residues. The germline V gene has CDR1 MNHEY and CDR2 SMNVEV (reference sequence). V lost 5 bases to trimming and J lost 3 bases, with 8 bases between them. General study points: Cytomegalovirus status, reportedly, was diagnosed with high specificity and sensitivity by the classifier. The authors later linked a missense DCLRE1C variant to TCR beta V- and J-gene trimming. Sequence variants that were highly shared formed a cluster that was likely a sequencing artifact. As a later analysis showed, several of the most significant clusters appeared to be linked to common viral pathogens.

Material for sequencing was PBMCs. The sequence was obtained from a boy aged 10-17 years in good health and CMV-seronegative. This chain uses TRBV27 with TRBJ1-5; D gene ambiguous. In DNA, the CDR3 is TGTGCCAGCAGTCAGTACGCCAATCAGCCCCAGCATTTT. This encodes CASSQYANQPQHF.